This TCR beta chain was documented in a study of cytomegalovirus exposure and HLA in healthy donors (dated by TCRdb to 2015 to 2018). Broadly, across the study: In an earlier analysis of roughly 500 of the donors, about 260 Gb of sequence data and 90 million to 120 million unique TCR beta sequences from 180 million or so T cells were reported. Roughly 300 gigabases of sequencing data and 78 million or so unique TCR sequences were included in an early release covering over 600 HLA-typed donors. Of the 300 to 500 genotyped donors, approximately 81% were placed in the genetic ancestry cluster associated with self-reported Caucasian donors. The aim of the study was to test whether cataloging public T cell receptors could identify signatures of past pathogen exposure. Using immunosequencing, the study profiled T cell repertoires from around 670 subjects and related those repertoires to cytomegalovirus serostatus. Besides the first cohort of about 730 subjects, a separate validation cohort made up of 120 or so different subjects was used. High-throughput TCR immunosequencing, statistical association of individual TCRs with disease status, and machine learning were combined to predict cytomegalovirus infection status. In a later analysis, previously published TCR beta repertoires from 666 donors were re-analyzed and high-resolution HLA genotyping was added so that TCR occurrence patterns could be studied. In the later analysis, no new phenotypic data were used to find candidate immune exposures; instead, reliance was placed on TCR beta sequences and their occurrence across donors. An earlier analysis of 587 of the donors applied high-throughput TCR beta sequencing to assess whether each TCR beta V gene segment acted as functional or pseudogenic. Donor age, sex, ethnicity and CMV serostatus were compiled alongside the repertoire data. Genome-wide SNP genotypes for about 55% of the roughly 670 donors were used in a later genetic analysis, which treated that subset as a discovery cohort. All discovery cohort repertoires had been generated on a single sequencing platform. HLA typing included class I and class II loci at four-digit resolution. Typing coverage differed by locus: A, B, C, DRB1 and DQB1 were typed in about 620-630 donors, DQA1 in around 500, DPA1 in around 600, and DPB1 in 450 to 480. A few DR-DQ haplotypes were treated as single units for association and clustering because of strong linkage in the cohort. Among some 410 genotyped donors of the cohort, an average of 235,054 unique TCR beta nucleotide sequences were sequenced per donor, 15% to 20% of them non-productive. Study-wide findings and limitations: Cytomegalovirus status was reported to be diagnosed by the classifier with high specificity and sensitivity in both the original and validation cohorts. In a later analysis, most CMV-associated TCR beta chains were found to appear HLA-restricted, with HLA associations seemingly driven largely by CMV exposure. Some IMGT-functional V segments, including TRBV6-2 and TRBV6-3, could not be distinguished by the 87-base-pair reads and were therefore excluded. According to a later genetic analysis, donors in an Asian-associated ancestry cluster had fewer N-insertions in productive TCRs than the approximately 670-donor mean. Specific HLA alleles were associated with 15,000 to 20,000 TCR beta sequences at a false discovery rate of 0.05 in a later analysis. When HLA alleles, especially DR and DQ, strongly co-occurred, attributing TCR associations to individual alleles was difficult. According to a later analysis, parvovirus B19, influenza, CMV and Epstein-Barr virus appeared linked to several top co-occurrence clusters. The cohort was sequenced for TCR beta chains only, and without alpha or paired-chain data the features that could be detected were limited. A further reported finding was that TCR beta sequences accurately predicted the HLA-A and HLA-B alleles for most subjects in the first cohort. In a later analysis, the rate of TCR association differed among HLA loci, with DRB1 alleles having the most associated TCRs and HLA-C alleles having the fewest. HLA typing was unavailable for some donors at each locus, so association tests used only the typed subset. CMV serostatus was the only immune exposure information available for the cohort. A later analysis found that HLA-associated TCR beta chains were more clonally expanded and had lower generation probabilities than equally common non-associated chains. An earlier analysis of around 600 of the donors showed that most TCR beta V segments appeared in productive rearrangements either about 87% or about 30% of the time, which broadly matched IMGT annotations. The earlier analysis of 587 of the donors excluded around 17 rarely observed V segments, including chromosome 9 orphons, because counts were too low. A cluster of highly shared sequence variants was judged likely to be a technical artifact of the sequencing pipeline. Correlated functional status among segregating V segments might be attributable to linkage disequilibrium, but an unknown experimental factor could not be ruled out. Across donors, most TCR sequences were observed very rarely, whereas some public TCRs were present in many individuals. Sequencing depth was assumed to be roughly uniform across donors in the presence/absence analyses, though that assumption may not hold. A later genetic analysis associated a missense DCLRE1C variant with V-gene and J-gene trimming of TCR beta chains, and an independent cohort replicated the association. The study listed approximately 150 TCR beta chains as associated with cytomegalovirus. A few of the identified cytomegalovirus-associated TCR beta chains were confirmed in vitro to be specific for cytomegalovirus antigens. The authors suggested that the approach could potentially be extended to other disease states and immunological phenotypes.

Regarding this clone: It has no known antigen specificity. Nothing much larger sits one base from this clone, and base qualities are not available.

Library preparation used the immunoSEQ multiplex PCR assay. The multiplex PCR relied on a mix of 60 forward primers for TCR Vbeta segments and 13 reverse primers for TCR Jbeta segments. Amplification of the CDR3 region of rearranged TCR beta genes was performed with a multiplex PCR assay on genomic DNA. On the Illumina HiSeq System, the amplified TCR beta libraries were sequenced as 87-base-pair reads. From the authors' description of their analysis: Across the roughly 600 repertoires, a later analysis counted roughly 84 million unique TCR beta chains, 8.5 million to 12 million of which were shared by at least two donors. Raw reads were error-corrected and collapsed into unique sequences by a nearest-neighbor algorithm in which closely related sequences were merged to remove PCR and sequencing errors. V, D and J gene segments were assigned by aligning CDR3 sequences to IMGT reference sequences. For a sequence to be retained, a match of at least six nucleotides to both a V gene segment and a J gene segment was required. Rearrangements were classified as productive when the CDR3 lacked stop codons and remained in frame with V and J, and all other rearrangements were classified as non-productive. Following IMGT convention, CDR3 was defined as the stretch from the second conserved V-encoded cysteine to the conserved J-encoded phenylalanine. In an earlier analysis of roughly 610 of the donors, sequences lacking an unambiguous match to a single V gene segment were excluded. An earlier analysis of several hundred of the donors called V segments functional above 56.7% productive rearrangements and segregating when the between-donor standard deviation exceeded 5%. A statistical classification framework was built to diagnose cytomegalovirus status from the catalog of TCR beta chain sequences. A later analysis assigned V and J genes by comparing TCR nucleotide sequences with IMGT/GENE-DB human TR gene sequences. A later analysis assigned CDR3 sequences and most-parsimonious VDJ recombination scenarios with the TCRdist pipeline. A later analysis defined each TCR beta chain by its CDR3 amino acid sequence plus V-gene family, and excluded reads lacking a unique V-gene family. A later analysis removed several hundred highly shared, low-generation-probability nucleotide sequences to deal with suspected cross-contamination and a sequencing artifact. In a later analysis, a clonal expansion index was calculated for each public chain from normalized within-repertoire ranks of inferred template counts. In a later analysis, generation probabilities were computed using a VDJ recombination model fitted to out-of-frame rearrangements, and the results were checked against IGoR. A later analysis scored TCR-TCR, TCR-HLA and TCR-CMV co-occurrence with hypergeometric tests, applying a repertoire-size bias correction to TCR pairs. False discovery rates were estimated in a later analysis by permuting HLA or CMV assignments 20 times. In a later analysis, co-occurring TCRs were grouped using DBSCAN, and TCRdist sequence similarity was added for clustering within HLA-allele-positive subsets. Co-occurrence clustering excluded repertoires with fewer than 30,000 or more than 120,000 public chains, plus five with anomalous nucleotide sharing. TCRdb stores this immuneACCESS table with in-frame sequences only. Part of the clones is absent; in the studies checked, under half of the shortfall reflects unresolved V genes, and no reason is known for the rest. V, J and clone size are those of that table, while D and trimming were read from the DNA. This sample gives over 250,000 clones in total; 86% of them show up just once. Less than 4.5% of the sample is held by the ten biggest clonotypes.

In total, fewer than 750 healthy bone marrow donors made up the cohort. All cohort members were sampled while nominally healthy, although unrecorded immune exposures were likely present. The donor was CMV seropositive and belonged to the group of 250 to 300 seropositive cohort members. A peripheral blood sample was provided by each donor, and peripheral blood mononuclear cells were used for TCR beta sequencing. Genomic DNA extraction from the blood cell samples was performed with the Qiagen DNeasy Blood Extraction Kit. V was cut back by 0 bases and J by 3 bases, leaving a gap of 10 bases between them. The CDR3 starts with the cysteine, ends with the phenylalanine, and has 14 residues. The DNA shown is the 42-base CDR3, in frame from base 1. The CDR1 and CDR2 encoded by the germline V gene are SGHDT and YYEEEE.

This sequence originates from a middle-aged man in good health and CMV-seropositive. The sequenced sample was PBMCs. The rearranged segments are TRBV5-6 and TRBJ2-7; TRBD2 might be the D gene, on 5 matching bases. The CDR3 protein: CASSLVSTIYEQYF. The DNA is as follows: TGTGCCAGCAGCTTGGTATCGACTATCTACGAGCAGTACTTC.